One TCR beta chain is described in this entry. Authors' methods: From reference gene primer amplification, estimates of nucleated cell counts were derived. The assay was immunoSEQ multiplex PCR, and TCRdb's table has in-frame clones only and misses some. Clone size and V and J calls were adopted from that table, with D and trimming inferred from the DNA. The sample holds roughly 670,000 clones, about nine tenths seen once. The sample originates from a study of blood T cell repertoires in COVID-19. Study-level information: Material from acute and convalescent COVID-19 was sourced from the United States, Italy and Spain. PBMCs, B-cell-depleted T cells, or T cells were the source of the cDNA or gDNA that made up the material.

Germline lookup yields CDR1 LNHDA and CDR2 SQIVND (reference sequence). The CDR3 covers 16 residues. V shed 3 bases and J shed 3 bases, with 18 bases lying between them. V is TRBV19 and J is TRBJ2-7; weak D call: TRBD1 (6 bases). The sequenced sample consisted of peripheral blood. The TCR comes from a woman between 18 and 29 years old with acute or convalescent COVID-19. The CDR3 region has the DNA TGTGCCAGTAGTATCCTACAGGGTAGAGGTGGCTACGAGCAGTACTTC. This sequence encodes CASSILQGRGGYEQYF.